The subject of this entry is one T cell receptor beta chain. The antigen is unknown. The same CDR3 can be traced to other DNA sequences in this sample. Sequencing used immunoSEQ multiplex PCR; TCRdb keeps in-frame clones, though not all of them. The data show 80,000 or so clones, 84% seen once. This sample is drawn from a study of OX40 agonist ivuxolimab in advanced cancers. The overall study: Patients enrolled in dose escalation were diagnosed with hepatocellular carcinoma, melanoma, renal cell or head and neck cancer.

CDR3 length: 13 residues. Germline CDR1 is MNHEY and CDR2 is SMNVEV (reference sequence). V lost 3 bases and J lost 1, with 4 bases in between. Whole-study findings and limits: It was not determined which antigens were specifically recognized by the peripheral T cells that had undergone clonal expansion. Expanded clones belonging to CD8+ T cells outnumbered, on average, those of CD4+.

Sequencing used CD4+ or CD8+ T cells sorted from blood, obtained in a trial of the OX40 agonist ivuxolimab. This TCR was recovered from an adult with an advanced solid tumor such as melanoma, head and neck, liver or kidney cancer. The J gene is TRBJ2-1, the V gene TRBV27; no reliable D call. CDR3 bases: TGTGCCAGCAGTTTGTCATCCTACAATGAGCAGTTCTTC. Translated, it gives CASSLSSYNEQFF.